The T cell receptor beta chain under discussion was sequenced for a study of T cells in Graves' hyperthyroidism and ophthalmopathy. Researchers amplified the TCR beta CDR3 regions from RNA transcripts. HTBI primers were employed in a first-round RT-PCR of the TCR CDR3. TCRdb re-derived calls from the multiplex PCR reads in MiXCR, one entry per CDR3 protein. This sample has about 580,000 distinct CDR3 sequences, with 46% found just once. V was pared by 5 bases and J by 8 bases, with 8 bases of the junction left unmatched. The CDR3 is 14 amino acids. Germline V gene lookup returns CDR1 SGHTA and CDR2 FQGTGA. As to this clonotype: Its antigen is undetermined.

Study outcomes and limitations: Stable hyperthyroidism was told apart from ophthalmopathy by a model built on 13 V-J features.

V is TRBV7-3 and J is TRBJ1-2, with 10 positions matching TRBD1. This receptor was identified in a woman between 18 and 29 years old with Graves' hyperthyroidism. Specimen: peripheral blood or thyroid tissue (not recorded which). The CDR3 here is CASSTTGTGDGYTF. CDR3 in DNA: TGTGCCAGCAGCACCACCGGGACAGGGGACGGCTACACCTTC.